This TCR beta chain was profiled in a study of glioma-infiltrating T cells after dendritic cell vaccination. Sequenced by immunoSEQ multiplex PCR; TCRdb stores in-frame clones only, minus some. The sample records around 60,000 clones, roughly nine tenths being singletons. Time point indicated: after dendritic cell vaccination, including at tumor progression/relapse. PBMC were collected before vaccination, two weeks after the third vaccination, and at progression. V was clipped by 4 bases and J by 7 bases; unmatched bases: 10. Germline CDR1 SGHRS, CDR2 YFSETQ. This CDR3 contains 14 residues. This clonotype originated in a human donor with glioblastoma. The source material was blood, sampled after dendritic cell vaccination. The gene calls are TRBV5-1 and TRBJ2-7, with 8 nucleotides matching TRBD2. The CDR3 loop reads CASSPESGLGEQYF. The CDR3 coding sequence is TGCGCCAGCAGCCCCGAGTCGGGACTAGGTGAGCAGTACTTC.